This TCR beta chain stems from a study of T cells in localized non-small cell lung cancer. Study observations and caveats: Uninvolved adjacent lung had more T cell clonality than any other tissue, topping tumor. Within adjacent lung there appeared a median roughly 60 of the top 100 tumor clones.

In the case of this clone: The antigen is unknown.

CDR1 is SGHAT and CDR2 is FQNNGV in the germline V gene. With 2 bases removed from V and 5 bases from J, the gap between germline ends came to 10 bases. This CDR3 comprises 14 residues. This table comes from immunoSEQ multiplex PCR, and its TCRdb copy is limited to in-frame clones, with some not included. The sample holds approximately 35,000 clones, 91% seen once. The sequences come from PBMCs, collected before any cancer treatment. The sequence was collected from a man aged 40 to 75 with stage II lung adenocarcinoma. The chain couples TRBV11-2 to TRBJ2-1; no clear D. Here the CDR3 reads CASSLNLANNEQFF. The DNA of the CDR3 is TGTGCCAGCAGCTTAAATTTAGCAAACAATGAGCAGTTCTTC.